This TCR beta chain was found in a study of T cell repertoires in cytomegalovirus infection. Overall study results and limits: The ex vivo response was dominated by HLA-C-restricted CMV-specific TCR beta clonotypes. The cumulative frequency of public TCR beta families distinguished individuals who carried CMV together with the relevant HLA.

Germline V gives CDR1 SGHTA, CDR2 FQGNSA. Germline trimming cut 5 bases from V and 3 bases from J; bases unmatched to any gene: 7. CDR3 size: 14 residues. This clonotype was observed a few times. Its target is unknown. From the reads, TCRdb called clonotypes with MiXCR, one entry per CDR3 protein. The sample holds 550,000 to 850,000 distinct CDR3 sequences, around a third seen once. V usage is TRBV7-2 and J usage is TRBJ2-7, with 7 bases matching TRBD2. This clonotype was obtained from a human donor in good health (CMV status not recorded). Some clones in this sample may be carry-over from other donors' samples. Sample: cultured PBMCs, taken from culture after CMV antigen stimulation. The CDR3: CASSLRASGYEQYF. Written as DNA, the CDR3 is TGTGCCAGCAGCCTTAGGGCTAGCGGCTACGAGCAGTACTTC.